This T cell receptor beta chain emerged from a study of neurological immune-mediated disorders. TCRdb reanalysed the 5' RACE reads using MiXCR and keeps one entry per CDR3 protein. Of approximately 60,000 distinct CDR3 sequences detected, more than 3.5% appear once; the ten largest clones hold under 3%. Broader study findings: Phylogenetic analysis grouped 18 of 34 multiple sclerosis patients' repertoires together, suggesting a possible repertoire signature.

This clonotype appeared many times. What it recognizes is unknown. There are 15 residues in the CDR3. The germline V gene has CDR1 DFQATT and CDR2 SNEGSKA (reference sequence). The germline V and J ends were trimmed by 3 bases and 1 base, with 15 bases remaining between them. The sequence was obtained from a man aged 50-59 years with multiple sclerosis. This sequence joins TRBV20-1 and TRBJ2-5, with D possibly being TRBD1 (5 bases). Sequencing was done on a sample of PBMCs. CDR3 sequence (DNA): TGCAGTGCTAGGTTTGGGGCAGGCCCCCAAGAGACCCAGTACTTC. Its protein product is CSARFGAGPQETQYF.